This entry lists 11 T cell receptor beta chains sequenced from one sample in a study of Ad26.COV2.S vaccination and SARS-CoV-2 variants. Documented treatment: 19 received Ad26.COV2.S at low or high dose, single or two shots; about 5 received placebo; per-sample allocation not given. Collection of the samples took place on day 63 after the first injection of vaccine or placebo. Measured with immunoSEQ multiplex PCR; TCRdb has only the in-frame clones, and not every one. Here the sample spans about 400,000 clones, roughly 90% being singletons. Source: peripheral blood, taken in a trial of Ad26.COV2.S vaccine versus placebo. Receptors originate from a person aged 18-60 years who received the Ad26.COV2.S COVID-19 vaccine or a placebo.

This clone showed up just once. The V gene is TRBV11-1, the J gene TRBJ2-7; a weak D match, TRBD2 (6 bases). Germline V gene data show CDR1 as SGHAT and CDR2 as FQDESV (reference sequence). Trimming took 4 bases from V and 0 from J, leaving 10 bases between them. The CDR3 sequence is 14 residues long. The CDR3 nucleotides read TGTGCCAGCAGCTCGACTAGGGCCTCCTACGAGCAGTACTTC. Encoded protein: CASSSTRASYEQYF.

The CDR3, as DNA: TGCAGCGTTGAAATGACAGGGGGGATAACTGAAGCTTTCTTT. It yields the protein CSVEMTGGITEAFF. This chain connects TRBV29-1 to TRBJ1-1, with 9 nucleotides matching TRBD1. Germline V gives CDR1 SQVTM, CDR2 ANQGSEA. J gave up 5 bases and V 2 bases, and 6 bases lay outside the gene matches. The CDR3 has 14 amino acids.

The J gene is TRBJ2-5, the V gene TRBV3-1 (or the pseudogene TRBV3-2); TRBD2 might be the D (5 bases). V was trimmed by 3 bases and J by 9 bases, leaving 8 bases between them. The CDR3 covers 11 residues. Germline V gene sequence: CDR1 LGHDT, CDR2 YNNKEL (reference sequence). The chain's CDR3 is CASSHTRSQYF. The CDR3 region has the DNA TGTGCCAGCAGCCATACTAGATCCCAGTACTTC.

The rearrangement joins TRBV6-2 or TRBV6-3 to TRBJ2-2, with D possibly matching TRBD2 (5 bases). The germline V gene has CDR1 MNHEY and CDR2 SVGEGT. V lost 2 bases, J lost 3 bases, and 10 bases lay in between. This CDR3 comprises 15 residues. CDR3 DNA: TGTGCCAGCAGTTACAGCGTCGGGGACACCGGGGAGCTGTTTTTT. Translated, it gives CASSYSVGDTGELFF.

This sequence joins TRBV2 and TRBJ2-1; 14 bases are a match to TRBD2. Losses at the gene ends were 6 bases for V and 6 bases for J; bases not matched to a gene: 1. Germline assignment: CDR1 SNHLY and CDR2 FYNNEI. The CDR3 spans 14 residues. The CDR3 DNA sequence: TGTGCCAGCAGAGGACTAGCGGGGGGCAATGAGCAGTTCTTC. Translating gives CASRGLAGGNEQFF.

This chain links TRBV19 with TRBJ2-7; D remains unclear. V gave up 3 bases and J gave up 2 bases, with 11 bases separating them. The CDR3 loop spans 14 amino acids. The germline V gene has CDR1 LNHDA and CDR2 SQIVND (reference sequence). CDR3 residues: CASSIGDGPYEQYF. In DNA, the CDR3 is TGTGCCAGTAGTATTGGAGACGGCCCCTACGAGCAGTACTTC.

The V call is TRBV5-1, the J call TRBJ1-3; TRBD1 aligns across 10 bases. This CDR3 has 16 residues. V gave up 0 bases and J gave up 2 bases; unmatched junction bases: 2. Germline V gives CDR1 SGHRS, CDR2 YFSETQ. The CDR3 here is CASSLAGTGAGNTIYF. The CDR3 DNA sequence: TGCGCCAGCAGCTTGGCTGGGACAGGGGCTGGAAACACCATATATTTT. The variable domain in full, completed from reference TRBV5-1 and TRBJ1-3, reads KAGVTQTPRYLIKTRGQQVTLSCSPISGHRSVSWYQQTPGQGLQFLFEYFSETQRNKGNFPGRFSGRQFSNSRSEMNVSTLELGDSALYLCASSLAGTGAGNTIYFGEGSWLTVV.

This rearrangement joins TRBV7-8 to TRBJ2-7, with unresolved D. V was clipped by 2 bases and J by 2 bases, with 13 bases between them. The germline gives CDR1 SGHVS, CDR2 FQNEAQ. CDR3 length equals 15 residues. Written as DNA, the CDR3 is TGTGCCAGCAGCTTAAATTCGGCGCGAACCTACGAGCAGTACTTC. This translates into CASSLNSARTYEQYF. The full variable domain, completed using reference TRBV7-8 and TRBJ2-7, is GAGVSQSPRYKVAKRGQDVALRCDPISGHVSLFWYQQALGQGPEFLTYFQNEAQLDKSGLPSDRFFAERPEGSVSTLKIQRTQQEDSAVYLCASSLNSARTYEQYFGPGTRLTVT.

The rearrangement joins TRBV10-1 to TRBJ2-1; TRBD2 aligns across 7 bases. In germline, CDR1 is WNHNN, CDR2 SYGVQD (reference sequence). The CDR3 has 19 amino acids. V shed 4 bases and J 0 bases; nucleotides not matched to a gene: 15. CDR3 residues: CASSARTGGSYGSYNEQFF. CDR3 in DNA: TGCGCCAGCAGTGCCAGGACGGGAGGCTCCTACGGCTCCTACAATGAGCAGTTCTTC.

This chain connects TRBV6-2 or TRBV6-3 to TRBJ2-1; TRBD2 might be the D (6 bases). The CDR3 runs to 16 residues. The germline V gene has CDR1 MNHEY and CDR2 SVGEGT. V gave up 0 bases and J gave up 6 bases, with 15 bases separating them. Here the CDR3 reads CASSYSRGSDINEQFF. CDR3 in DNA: TGTGCCAGCAGTTACTCACGGGGGTCGGACATCAATGAGCAGTTCTTC.

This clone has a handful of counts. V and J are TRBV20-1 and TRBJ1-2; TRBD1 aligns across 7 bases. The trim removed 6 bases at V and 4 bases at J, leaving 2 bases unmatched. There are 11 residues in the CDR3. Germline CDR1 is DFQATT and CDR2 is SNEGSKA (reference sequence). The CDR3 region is CSARQGYGYTF. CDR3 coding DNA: TGCAGTGCACGACAGGGCTATGGCTACACCTTC.